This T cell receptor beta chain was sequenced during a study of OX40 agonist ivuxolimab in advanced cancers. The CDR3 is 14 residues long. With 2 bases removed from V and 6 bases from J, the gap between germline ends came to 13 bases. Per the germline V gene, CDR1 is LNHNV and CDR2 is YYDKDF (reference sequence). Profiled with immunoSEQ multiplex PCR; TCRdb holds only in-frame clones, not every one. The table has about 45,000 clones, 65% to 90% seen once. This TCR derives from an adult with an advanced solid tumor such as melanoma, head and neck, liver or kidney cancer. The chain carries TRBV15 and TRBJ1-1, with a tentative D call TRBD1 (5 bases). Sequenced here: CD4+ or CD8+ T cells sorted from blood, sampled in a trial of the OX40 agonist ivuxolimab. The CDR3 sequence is CATSRSGTPAEAFF. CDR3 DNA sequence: TGTGCCACCAGCAGATCCGGGACCCCAGCTGAAGCTTTCTTT.